The 17 T cell receptor beta chains reported below all come from one sample, sequenced in a study of human thymus T cells. Sequencing was performed with immunoSEQ multiplex PCR; in TCRdb, only in-frame clones are kept and a portion is missing. The repertoire holds some 40,000 clones, with 94% as singletons. Sequencing used blood. These receptors all come from a boy under three years old with a congenital heart defect but otherwise immunologically healthy.

This rearrangement joins TRBV11-2 to TRBJ2-1, with D possibly called TRBD1 or TRBD2 (5 bases each). Trimming removed 5 bases at V and 2 bases at J, with 13 bases between. In germline, CDR1 is SGHAT, CDR2 FQNNGV. CDR3 length: 15 residues. CDR3 region: CASSLRPGPYNEQFF. The CDR3 nucleotides read TGTGCCAGCAGCCTCAGACCGGGGCCCTACAATGAGCAGTTCTTC.

CDR3 sequence reads: CASTGGGAFRAFF. The CDR3 DNA reads TGTGCCAGCACCGGTGGGGGGGCCTTTAGAGCTTTCTTT. The gene calls are TRBV2 and TRBJ1-1, with D possibly matching TRBD1 (6 bases). The V end lost 7 bases, the J end lost 10 bases, and 19 bases lay between the germline ends. Germline-derived CDR1 and CDR2 are SNHLY and FYNNEI. The CDR3 length is 13 residues.

V usage is TRBV7-8 and J usage is TRBJ1-5, with 8 positions matching TRBD1. The junction had 13 bases not matched to a gene; V was cut back by 2 bases and J by 7 bases. There are 17 residues in the CDR3. Per the germline V gene, CDR1 is SGHVS and CDR2 is FQNEAQ. The CDR3 bases are TGTGCCAGCAGCTTATCCCCAGGGGGCGTTAAGAAACAGCCCCAGCATTTT. Protein: CASSLSPGGVKKQPQHF.

The chain is built from TRBV28 and TRBJ1-2; tentative D call: TRBD1 (6 bases). V was pared by 3 bases and J by 8 bases, with 16 bases between. The CDR3 sequence is 14 residues long. Per germline, CDR1 MDHEN and CDR2 SYDVKM. In DNA, the CDR3 is TGTGCCAGCAGTTTGGGGGGCAACCCAAAGGGCTACACCTTC. It specifies CASSLGGNPKGYTF.

This chain uses TRBV20-1 with TRBJ2-2; D assignment may be TRBD1 or TRBD2 (5 bases each). This CDR3 region has 11 residues. The germline V gene has CDR1 DFQATT and CDR2 SNEGSKA (reference sequence). Between the trimmed V and J ends, which lost 3 bases and 7 bases, there was a span of 6 bases. CDR3 amino acids: CSARGVGELFF. The CDR3 bases are TGCAGTGCTAGGGGGGTCGGGGAGCTGTTTTTT.

Only one count was recorded for this clone. The chain carries TRBV28 and TRBJ1-2, with TRBD1 identical over 9 bases. With V trimmed by 7 bases and J by 7 bases, 10 bases remained unmatched. The CDR3 is 14 amino acids. Germline-derived CDR1 and CDR2 are MDHEN and SYDVKM. The CDR3 reads CASTAPGQGSGYTF. The CDR3 DNA sequence: TGTGCCAGCACCGCCCCGGGACAGGGAAGTGGCTACACCTTC.

The chain is built from TRBV6-1 and TRBJ2-7; TRBD2 is a possible D gene (5 bases). CDR3 size: 14 residues. Germline loops: CDR1 MNHNS, CDR2 SASEGT. V shed 2 bases and J shed 2 bases, with 10 bases lying between them. The CDR3 region has the DNA TGTGCCAGCAGTGAAAGGTGGCGGGCCTACGAGCAGTACTTC. Its translation is CASSERWRAYEQYF.

V is TRBV7-3 and J is TRBJ2-1; D is uncertain. Germline V gene sequence: CDR1 SGHTA, CDR2 FQGTGA. Trimming stripped 1 base from V and 6 bases from J, with 13 bases between. The length of the CDR3 is 15 residues. In nucleotides, the CDR3 is TGTGCCAGCAGCTTAAAGGCCCGGGCCCTCAATGAGCAGTTCTTC. This sequence encodes CASSLKARALNEQFF.

The chain carries TRBV5-7 and TRBJ2-1; D remains unclear. TRBV5-7 qualifies as an ORF whose function is uncertain. V was trimmed by 0 bases and J by 0 bases, leaving 10 bases between them. The length of the CDR3 is 16 residues. The CDR3 bases are TGTGCCAGCAGCTTGGACGGGCGAAGCTCCTACAATGAGCAGTTCTTC. Residues: CASSLDGRSSYNEQFF.

In this sample, this clone turned up once. The gene calls are TRBV7-8 and TRBJ2-3, with 8 bases matching TRBD2. The V and J ends lost 3 bases and 6 bases, in that order; junction bases with no gene match: 5. The CDR3 covers 14 residues. The germline V gene encodes CDR1 SGHVS and CDR2 FQNEAQ. DNA of the CDR3: TGTGCCAGCAGCTTGGGTAGCGGGGCGGATACGCAGTATTTT. It yields the protein CASSLGSGADTQYF. The full variable domain, completed using reference TRBV7-8 and TRBJ2-3, is GAGVSQSPRYKVAKRGQDVALRCDPISGHVSLFWYQQALGQGPEFLTYFQNEAQLDKSGLPSDRFFAERPEGSVSTLKIQRTQQEDSAVYLCASSLGSGADTQYFGPGTRLTVL.

The CDR3 region is CASSLVLAPQETQYF. The CDR3 bases are TGTGCCAGCAGCTTAGTCCTAGCACCACAAGAGACCCAGTACTTC. The chain recombines TRBV7-9 with TRBJ2-5, with TRBD2 as a possible D gene (5 bases). The CDR3 totals 15 residues. Trimming stripped 1 base from V and 2 bases from J, with 11 bases between. Germline CDR1 and CDR2: SEHNR and FQNEAQ (reference sequence).

Turning to this clone: Different DNA sequences within this sample yield the same CDR3. The chain combines TRBV4-3 with TRBJ2-5; D not certain. The CDR3 has 13 amino acids. Germline CDR1 is LGHNA and CDR2 is YSLEER. V was shortened by 0 bases and J by 4 bases, with 6 bases between the two germline ends. Here the CDR3 reads CASSQDRGETQYF. The DNA of the CDR3 is TGCGCCAGCAGCCAAGATAGAGGAGAGACCCAGTACTTC.

This CDR3 is CASTDRGQYEQYF. The CDR3 DNA sequence: TGTGCCAGCACGGACAGGGGGCAATACGAGCAGTACTTC. The V call is TRBV6-1, the J call TRBJ2-7; the match to TRBD1 covers 11 bases. The germline V gene encodes CDR1 MNHNS and CDR2 SASEGT. This CDR3 comprises 13 residues. V lost 7 bases and J lost 4; bases outside the gene matches: 3.

The V call is TRBV25-1, the J call TRBJ1-1, with D perhaps TRBD1 (5 bases). This CDR3 has 12 amino acids. The V end lost 5 bases, the J end lost 7 bases, and 11 bases lay between the germline ends. The germline V gene has CDR1 MGHDK and CDR2 SYGVNS. The CDR3 loop reads CASSSLGGEAFF. Here the CDR3 DNA reads TGTGCCAGCAGTTCGCTTGGGGGTGAAGCTTTCTTT.

CDR3 in amino acids: CASSLGPRSGYTF. The CDR3 DNA reads TGTGCCAGCAGCCTAGGACCGCGCTCTGGCTACACCTTC. The V call is TRBV6-1, the J call TRBJ1-2; D uncertain. Trimming took 6 bases from V and 7 from J, leaving 15 bases between them. CDR1 is MNHNS and CDR2 is SASEGT in the germline V gene. The length of the CDR3 is 13 residues.

The table lists this clone with a few counts. This sequence joins TRBV7-8 and TRBJ1-1; no firm D call. V lost 1 base and J 1 base, leaving 4 bases between the germline ends. Germline CDR1 is SGHVS and CDR2 is FQNEAQ. The CDR3 runs to 13 residues. The CDR3 loop is CASSLGANTEAFF. CDR3 nucleotide sequence: TGTGCCAGCAGCTTAGGGGCGAACACTGAAGCTTTCTTT.

This clone was seen a single time. The CDR3 loop is CASSFYGEGLTNTEAFF. The CDR3 DNA follows: TGTGCCAGCAGTTTCTACGGGGAGGGGTTAACGAACACTGAAGCTTTCTTT. The rearrangement joins TRBV28 to TRBJ1-1; TRBD1 might be the D (5 bases). CDR1 and CDR2 from the germline V gene are MDHEN and SYDVKM. V shed 3 bases and J shed 1 base, with 18 bases lying between them. The CDR3 extends over 17 amino acids.